The 9 T cell receptor beta chains presented below share a single source sample, sequenced in a study of regulatory T cells in long-lasting Graves disease. Time point defined: newly diagnosed GD, antithyroid drugs for less than 3 months. Construction of the TCR library relied on RNA isolated from PBMCs. Building of the TCR beta libraries involved iRepertoire HTBI primers and Arm-PCR of CDR3 regions. TCRdb fed the multiplex PCR reads into MiXCR, producing one record per CDR3 protein. The table lists roughly 350,000 distinct CDR3 sequences, about 16% of them singletons, with 20% in the top ten. These sequences were also reported in another study, on T cells in Graves' hyperthyroidism and ophthalmopathy.

Sequencing used peripheral blood mononuclear cells (PBMCs), obtained at new diagnosis, from a patient treated with antithyroid drugs. These receptors originate from a young woman with Graves disease.

This clonotype was seen only a few times. The chain couples TRBV5-1 to TRBJ1-2; TRBD1 matches 8 bases. The CDR3 is 14 residues long. V lost 4 bases and J lost 5; bases outside the gene matches: 7. The germline V gene encodes CDR1 SGHRS and CDR2 YFSETQ. CDR3 nucleotides: TGCGCCAGCAGCCATGGACAGGGTATTTATGGCTACACCTTC. Translation gives CASSHGQGIYGYTF.

The rearrangement joins TRBV27 to TRBJ1-6, with D uncertain. CDR3 length equals 14 residues. V lost 5 bases, J lost 8 bases, and 13 bases lay in between. In germline, CDR1 is MNHEY, CDR2 SMNVEV (reference sequence). The CDR3, as DNA: TGTGCCAGCAGTGCCTACAACCCTCATTCACCCCTCCACTTT. As protein: CASSAYNPHSPLHF.

This clonotype was counted many times. This chain links TRBV3-1 with TRBJ2-7; D unresolved. Germline CDR1 reads LGHDT; CDR2 reads YNNKEL (reference sequence). This CDR3 has 15 amino acids. The ends were cut back, 2 bases at V and 1 base at J, with 12 bases in the middle. CDR3 loop: CASSQLGRQSYEQYF. DNA for the CDR3: TGTGCCAGCAGCCAACTCGGGCGGCAGTCCTACGAGCAGTACTTC.

This clonotype turned up a few times. The chain has TRBV12-3 or TRBV12-4 and TRBJ2-7, with D perhaps being TRBD1 or TRBD2 (5 bases each). V was shortened by 3 bases and J by 0 bases, with 15 bases between the two germline ends. This CDR3 contains 16 residues. The CDR3 DNA reads TGTGCCAGCAGTTTTACCTTACCAGGGAGCTCCTACGAGCAGTACTTC. Translating gives CASSFTLPGSSYEQYF.

In its sample, this clonotype was seen a few times. V and J are TRBV10-2 and TRBJ2-4, with 7 bases aligning to TRBD2. V trimming: 4 bases; J trimming: 8 bases; junction bases outside the gene matches: 11. CDR1 WSHSY and CDR2 SAAADI come from the germline V gene. This CDR3 spans 15 amino acids. Here the CDR3 DNA reads TGCGCCAGCAGTGGCGCGGGGGTTGGCGCTGACATTCAGTACTTC. Translated: CASSGAGVGADIQYF.

This clonotype was counted ten times or more. J is TRBJ2-3 and V is TRBV28; the D is unclear. From germline, CDR1 is MDHEN and CDR2 SYDVKM. The CDR3 is 15 amino acids. The ends were cut back, 2 bases at V and 0 bases at J, with 9 bases in the middle. The CDR3 reads CASSLVGDSTDTQYF. Here the CDR3 DNA reads TGTGCCAGCAGTTTAGTAGGTGATAGCACAGATACGCAGTATTTT.

This clonotype came up many times. V is TRBV30 and J is TRBJ2-7, with 7 positions matching TRBD2. Losses at the gene ends were 2 bases for V and 0 bases for J; bases not matched to a gene: 7. Germline CDR1 is GTSNPN and CDR2 is SVGIG (reference sequence). The CDR3 has 15 residues. Written as DNA, the CDR3 is TGTGCCTGGAGTACGTTGGGACTAAGCTCCTACGAGCAGTACTTC. Amino acid sequence: CAWSTLGLSSYEQYF.

This clonotype was counted at least ten times. The CDR3 sequence: CSARVGLGGEKLFF. The CDR3 coding sequence is TGCAGTGCTAGAGTGGGGCTCGGAGGTGAAAAACTGTTTTTT. This sequence joins TRBV20-1 and TRBJ1-4; D perhaps matches TRBD1 (5 bases). CDR1 is DFQATT, CDR2 SNEGSKA, per germline (reference sequence). V lost 1 base to trimming and J lost 7 bases, with 13 bases between them. CDR3 length: 14 amino acids.

This chain links TRBV20-1 with TRBJ1-6; unclear D gene. CDR1 and CDR2 (germline): DFQATT, SNEGSKA (reference sequence). The CDR3 totals 17 residues. V shed 4 bases and J shed 0 bases, with 16 bases lying between them. In DNA form, the CDR3 reads TGCAGTGCTAACGCCGGGGATCTCAGCTCCTATAATTCACCCCTCCACTTT. Amino acid sequence: CSANAGDLSSYNSPLHF.